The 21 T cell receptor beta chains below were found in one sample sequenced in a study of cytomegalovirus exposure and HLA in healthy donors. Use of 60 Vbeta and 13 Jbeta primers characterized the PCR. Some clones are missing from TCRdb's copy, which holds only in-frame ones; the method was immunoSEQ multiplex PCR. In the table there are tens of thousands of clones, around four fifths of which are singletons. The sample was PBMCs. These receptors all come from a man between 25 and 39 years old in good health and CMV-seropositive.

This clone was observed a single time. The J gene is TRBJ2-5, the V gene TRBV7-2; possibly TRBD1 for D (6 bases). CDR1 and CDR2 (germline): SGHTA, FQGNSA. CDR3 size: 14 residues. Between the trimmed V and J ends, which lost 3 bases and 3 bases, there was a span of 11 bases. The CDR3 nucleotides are TGTGCCAGCAGCTTCTACAGGGAAGAAGAGACCCAGTACTTC. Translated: CASSFYREEETQYF.

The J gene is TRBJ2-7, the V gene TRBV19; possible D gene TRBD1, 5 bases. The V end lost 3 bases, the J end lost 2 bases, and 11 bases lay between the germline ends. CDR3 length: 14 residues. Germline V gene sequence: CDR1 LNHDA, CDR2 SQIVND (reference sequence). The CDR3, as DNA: TGTGCCAGTAGTATCTCAGGGTTCCCCTACGAGCAGTACTTC. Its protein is CASSISGFPYEQYF.

The DNA of the CDR3 is TGTGCCTGGAGTCCCAAGACCCGACGGGCCTACGAGCAGTACTTC. It specifies CAWSPKTRRAYEQYF. V and J are TRBV30 and TRBJ2-7; D is undetermined. Looked up from germline, CDR1 is GTSNPN and CDR2 is SVGIG (reference sequence). Trimming pared 2 bases from V and 2 bases from J, leaving 16 bases between. This CDR3 contains 15 residues.

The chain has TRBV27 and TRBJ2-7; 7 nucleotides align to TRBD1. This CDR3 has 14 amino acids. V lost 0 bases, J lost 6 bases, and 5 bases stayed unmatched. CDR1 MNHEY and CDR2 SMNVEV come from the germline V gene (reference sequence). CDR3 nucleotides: TGTGCCAGCAGTTTATCGTGGACAGGCAGCGAGCAGTACTTC. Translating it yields CASSLSWTGSEQYF.

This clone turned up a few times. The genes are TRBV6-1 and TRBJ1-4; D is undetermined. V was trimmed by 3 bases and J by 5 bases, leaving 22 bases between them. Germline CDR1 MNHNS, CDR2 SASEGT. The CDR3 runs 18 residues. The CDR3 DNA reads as TGTGCCAGCAGTGACTGTCCAAGTCTCCTAGTCGACAATGAAAAACTGTTTTTT. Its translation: CASSDCPSLLVDNEKLFF.

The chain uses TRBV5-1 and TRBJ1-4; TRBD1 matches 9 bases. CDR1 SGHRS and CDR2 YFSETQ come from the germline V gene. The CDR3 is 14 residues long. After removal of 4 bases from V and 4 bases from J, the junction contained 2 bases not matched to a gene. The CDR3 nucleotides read TGCGCCAGCAGCCCGACAGGGGGTAATGAAAAACTGTTTTTT. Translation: CASSPTGGNEKLFF.

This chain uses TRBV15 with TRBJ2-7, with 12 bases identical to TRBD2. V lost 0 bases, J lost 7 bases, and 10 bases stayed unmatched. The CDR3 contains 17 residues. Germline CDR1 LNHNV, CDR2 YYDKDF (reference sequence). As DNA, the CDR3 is TGTGCCACCAGCAGAGATAGGACTAGCGGGGACCTGCGTGAGCAGTACTTC. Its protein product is CATSRDRTSGDLREQYF.

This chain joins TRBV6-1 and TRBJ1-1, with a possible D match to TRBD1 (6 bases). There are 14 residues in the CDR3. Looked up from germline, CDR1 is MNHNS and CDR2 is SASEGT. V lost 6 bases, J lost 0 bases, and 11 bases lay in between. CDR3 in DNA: TGTGCCAGCAGCCAAGGACAGATGAACACTGAAGCTTTCTTT. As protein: CASSQGQMNTEAFF.

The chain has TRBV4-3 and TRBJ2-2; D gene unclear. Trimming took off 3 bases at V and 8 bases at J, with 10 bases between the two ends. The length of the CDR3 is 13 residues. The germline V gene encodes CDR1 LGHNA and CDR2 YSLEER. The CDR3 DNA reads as TGCGCCAGCAGCCAGAGCCCCGGGGGGGAGCTGTTTTTT. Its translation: CASSQSPGGELFF.

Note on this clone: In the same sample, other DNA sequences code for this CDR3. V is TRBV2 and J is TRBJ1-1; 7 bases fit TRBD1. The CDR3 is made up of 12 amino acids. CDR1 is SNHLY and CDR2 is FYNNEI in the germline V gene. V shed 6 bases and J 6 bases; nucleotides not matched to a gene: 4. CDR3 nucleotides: TGTGCCAGCAGACGGCAGGGGGCTGAAGCTTTCTTT. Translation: CASRRQGAEAFF. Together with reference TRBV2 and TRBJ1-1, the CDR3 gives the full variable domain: EPEVTQTPSHQVTQMGQEVILRCVPISNHLYFYWYRQILGQKVEFLVSFYNNEISEKSEIFDDQFSVERPDGSNFTLKIRSTKLEDSAMYFCASRRQGAEAFFGQGTRLTVV.

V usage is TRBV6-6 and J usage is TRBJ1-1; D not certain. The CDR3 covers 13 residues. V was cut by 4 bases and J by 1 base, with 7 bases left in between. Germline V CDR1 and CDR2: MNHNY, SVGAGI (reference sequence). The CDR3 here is CASSSTENTEAFF. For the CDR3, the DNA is TGTGCCAGCAGTTCGACTGAGAACACTGAAGCTTTCTTT.

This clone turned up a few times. CDR3 loop: CASSPDLSGRDGTEAFF. DNA for the CDR3: TGTGCCAGCAGCCCCGACTTGTCAGGGAGGGATGGCACTGAAGCTTTCTTT. The chain combines TRBV7-9 with TRBJ1-1; perhaps TRBD1 as D (5 bases). The CDR3 has 17 residues. Germline loops: CDR1 SEHNR, CDR2 FQNEAQ (reference sequence). V was pared by 5 bases and J by 4 bases, with 23 bases between.

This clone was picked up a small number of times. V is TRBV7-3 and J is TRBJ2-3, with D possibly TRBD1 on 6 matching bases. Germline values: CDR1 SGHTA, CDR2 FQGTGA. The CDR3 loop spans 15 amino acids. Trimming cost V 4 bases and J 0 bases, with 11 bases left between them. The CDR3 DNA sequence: TGTGCCAGCAGCTCGAGGGGGTTTAGCACAGATACGCAGTATTTT. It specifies CASSSRGFSTDTQYF.

The CDR3 loop is CASSQGGGRAGGEEKLFF. In DNA, the CDR3 is TGCGCCAGCAGCCAAGGGGGCGGGAGGGCCGGGGGAGAAGAAAAACTGTTTTTT. V and J are TRBV4-3 and TRBJ1-4, with a possible D match to TRBD1 (5 bases). CDR3 size: 18 residues. V gave up 1 base and J gave up 8 bases, with 23 bases separating them. CDR1 is LGHNA, CDR2 YSLEER, per germline.

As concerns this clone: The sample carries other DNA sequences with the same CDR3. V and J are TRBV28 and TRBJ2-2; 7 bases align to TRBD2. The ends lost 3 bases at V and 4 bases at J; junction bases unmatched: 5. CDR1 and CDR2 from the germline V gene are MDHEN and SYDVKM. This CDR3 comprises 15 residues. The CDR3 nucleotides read TGTGCCAGCAGTTTGGGAGGGGCAGGCACCGGGGAGCTGTTTTTT. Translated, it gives CASSLGGAGTGELFF.

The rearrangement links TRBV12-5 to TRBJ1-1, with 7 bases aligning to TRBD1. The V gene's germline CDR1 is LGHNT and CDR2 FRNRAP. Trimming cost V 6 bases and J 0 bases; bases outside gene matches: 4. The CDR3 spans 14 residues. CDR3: CASGPGQMNTEAFF. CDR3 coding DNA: TGTGCTAGTGGCCCGGGACAGATGAACACTGAAGCTTTCTTT.

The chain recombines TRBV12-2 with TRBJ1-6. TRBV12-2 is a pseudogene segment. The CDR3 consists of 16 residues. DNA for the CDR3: TGTGCAAGTCGCTACCGAACGGGTCCCATTAATTCACCCCTCCACTTT. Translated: CASRYRTGPINSPLHF.

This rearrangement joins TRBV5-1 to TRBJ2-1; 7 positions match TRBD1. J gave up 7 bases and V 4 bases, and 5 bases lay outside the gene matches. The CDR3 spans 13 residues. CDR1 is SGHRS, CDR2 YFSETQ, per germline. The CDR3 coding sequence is TGCGCCAGCAGCAAGACAGGGTGGAATGAGCAGTTCTTC. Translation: CASSKTGWNEQFF.

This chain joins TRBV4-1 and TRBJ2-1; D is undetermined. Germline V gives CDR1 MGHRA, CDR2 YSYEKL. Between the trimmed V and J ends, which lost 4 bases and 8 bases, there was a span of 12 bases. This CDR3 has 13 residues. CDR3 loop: CASSPDIEDEQFF. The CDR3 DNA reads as TGCGCCAGCAGCCCCGACATTGAAGATGAGCAGTTCTTC.

The CDR3 bases are TGTGCCAGCAGTGCCTTTTCCGGGACATCGGGGGGCTACACCTTC. Translation gives CASSAFSGTSGGYTF. The V call is TRBV25-1, the J call TRBJ1-2; TRBD1 might be the D (6 bases). The CDR3 has 15 amino acids. The V gene's germline CDR1 is MGHDK and CDR2 SYGVNS. Trimming pared 4 bases from V and 8 bases from J, leaving 20 bases between.

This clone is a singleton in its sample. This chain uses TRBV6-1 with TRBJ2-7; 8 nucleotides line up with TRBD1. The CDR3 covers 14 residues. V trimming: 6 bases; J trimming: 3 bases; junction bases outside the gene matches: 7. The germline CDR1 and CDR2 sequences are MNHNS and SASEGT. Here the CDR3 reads CASRRTGIIYEQYF. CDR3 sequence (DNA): TGTGCCAGCAGGCGGACAGGGATCATCTACGAGCAGTACTTC.